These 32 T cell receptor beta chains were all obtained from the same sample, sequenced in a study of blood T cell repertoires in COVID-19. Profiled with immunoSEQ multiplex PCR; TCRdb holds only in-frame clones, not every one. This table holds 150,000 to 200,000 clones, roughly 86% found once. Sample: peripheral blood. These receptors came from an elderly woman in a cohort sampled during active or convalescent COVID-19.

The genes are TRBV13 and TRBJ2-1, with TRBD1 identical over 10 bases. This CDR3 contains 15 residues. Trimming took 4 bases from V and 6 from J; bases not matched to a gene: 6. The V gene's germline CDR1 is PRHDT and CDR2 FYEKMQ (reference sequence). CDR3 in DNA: TGTGCCAGCAGCTCCGACAGGGGGCGATTCAATGAGCAGTTCTTC. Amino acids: CASSSDRGRFNEQFF.

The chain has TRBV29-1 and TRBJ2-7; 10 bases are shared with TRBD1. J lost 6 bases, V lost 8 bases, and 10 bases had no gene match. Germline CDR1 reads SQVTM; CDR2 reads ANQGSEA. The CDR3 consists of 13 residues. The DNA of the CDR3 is TGCAGCTACCGGGGACAGGGGCTAGGCGAGCAGTACTTC. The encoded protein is CSYRGQGLGEQYF.

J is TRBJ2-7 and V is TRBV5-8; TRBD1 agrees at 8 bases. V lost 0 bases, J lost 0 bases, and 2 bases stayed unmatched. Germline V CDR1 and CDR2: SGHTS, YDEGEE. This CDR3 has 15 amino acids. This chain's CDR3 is CASSLAGTGSYEQYV. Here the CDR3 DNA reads TGTGCCAGCAGCTTGGCCGGGACAGGCTCCTACGAGCAGTACGTC.

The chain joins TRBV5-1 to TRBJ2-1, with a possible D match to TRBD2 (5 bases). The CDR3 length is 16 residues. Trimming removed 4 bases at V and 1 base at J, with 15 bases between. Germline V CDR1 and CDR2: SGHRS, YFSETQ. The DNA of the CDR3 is TGCGCCAGCAGCCCCAGAGGCCGAGGGTCCTACAATGAGCAGTTCTTC. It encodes CASSPRGRGSYNEQFF.

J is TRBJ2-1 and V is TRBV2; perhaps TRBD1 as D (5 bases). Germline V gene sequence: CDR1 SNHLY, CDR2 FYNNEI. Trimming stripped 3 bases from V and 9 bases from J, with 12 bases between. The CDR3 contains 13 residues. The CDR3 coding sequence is TGTGCCAGCAGTGACGAGCAGGGTGGTGAGCAGTTCTTC. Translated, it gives CASSDEQGGEQFF.

The CDR3 DNA reads TGTGCCAGCAGTTTATCCGGTCTTACAGGGGGTGGAAAACTGTTTTTT. As protein: CASSLSGLTGGGKLFF. The chain combines TRBV27 with TRBJ1-4, with 8 bases matching TRBD1. The germline V gene has CDR1 MNHEY and CDR2 SMNVEV (reference sequence). The CDR3 is made up of 16 amino acids. V lost 0 bases, J lost 10 bases, and 10 bases stayed unmatched.

The CDR3 spells CASSYPGVRTYNEQFF. DNA for the CDR3: TGTGCCAGCAGCTACCCAGGGGTCCGAACCTACAATGAGCAGTTCTTC. V usage is TRBV5-4 and J usage is TRBJ2-1, with D possibly matching TRBD1 (6 bases). Trimming took 3 bases from V and 2 from J, leaving 15 bases between them. The CDR3 has 16 residues. Per germline, CDR1 SGHNT and CDR2 YYREEE (reference sequence). The full variable domain, its missing parts supplied by reference TRBV5-4 and TRBJ2-1, is ETGVTQSPTHLIKTRGQQVTLRCSSQSGHNTVSWYQQALGQGPQFIFQYYREEENGRGNFPPRFSGLQFPNYSSELNVNALELDDSALYLCASSYPGVRTYNEQFFGPGTRLTVL.

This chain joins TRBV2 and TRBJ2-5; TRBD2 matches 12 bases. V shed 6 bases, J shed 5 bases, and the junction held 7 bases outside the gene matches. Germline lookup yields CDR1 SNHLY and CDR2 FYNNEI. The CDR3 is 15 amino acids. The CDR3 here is CASSYSSGRGETQYF. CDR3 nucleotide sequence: TGTGCCAGCAGCTATTCTAGCGGGAGGGGGGAGACCCAGTACTTC.

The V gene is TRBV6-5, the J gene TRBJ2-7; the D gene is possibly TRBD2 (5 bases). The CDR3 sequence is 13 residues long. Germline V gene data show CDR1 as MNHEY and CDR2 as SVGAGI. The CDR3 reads CASRSSYGDEQYV. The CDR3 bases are TGCGCCAGCAGGTCCTCCTACGGGGACGAGCAGTACGTC.

CDR3 bases: TGCGCCAGCAGTCCGTTGGCGGCAACTCCCACCTACGAGCAGTACTTC. Translating gives CASSPLAATPTYEQYF. The chain combines TRBV10-2 with TRBJ2-7; no firm D call. Germline CDR1 reads WSHSY; CDR2 reads SAAADI. CDR3 length equals 16 residues. The V and J ends lost 5 bases and 2 bases respectively, with 19 bases between them.

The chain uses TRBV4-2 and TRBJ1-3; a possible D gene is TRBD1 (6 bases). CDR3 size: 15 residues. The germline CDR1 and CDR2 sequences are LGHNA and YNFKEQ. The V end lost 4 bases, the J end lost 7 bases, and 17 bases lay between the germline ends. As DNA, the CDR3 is TGTGCCAGCAGCCCGAACGACAGGATTTCGAACACCATATATTTT. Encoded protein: CASSPNDRISNTIYF.

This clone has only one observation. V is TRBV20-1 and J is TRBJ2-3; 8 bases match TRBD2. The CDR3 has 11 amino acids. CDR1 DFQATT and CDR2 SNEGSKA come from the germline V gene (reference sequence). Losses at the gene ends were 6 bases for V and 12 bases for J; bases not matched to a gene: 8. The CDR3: CSAGGGSAQYF. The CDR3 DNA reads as TGCAGTGCCGGGGGGGGCTCGGCACAGTATTTT.

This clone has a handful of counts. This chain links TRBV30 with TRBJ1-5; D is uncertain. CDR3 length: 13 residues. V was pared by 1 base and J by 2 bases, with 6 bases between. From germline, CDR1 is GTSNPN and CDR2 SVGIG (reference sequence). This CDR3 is CAWSGGGNQPQHF. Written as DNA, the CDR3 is TGTGCCTGGAGTGGGGGAGGCAATCAGCCCCAGCATTTT.

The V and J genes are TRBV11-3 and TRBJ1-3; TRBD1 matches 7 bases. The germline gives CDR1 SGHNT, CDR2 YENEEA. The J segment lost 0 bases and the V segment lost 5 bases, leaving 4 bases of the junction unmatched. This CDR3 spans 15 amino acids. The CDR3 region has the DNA TGTGCCAGCAGCAGGACAGGATACTCTGGAAACACCATATATTTT. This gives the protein CASSRTGYSGNTIYF. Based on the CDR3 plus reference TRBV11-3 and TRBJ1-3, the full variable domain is EAGVVQSPRYKIIEKKQPVAFWCNPISGHNTLYWYLQNLGQGPELLIRYENEEAVDDSQLPKDRFSAERLKGVDSTLKIQPAELGDSAVYLCASSRTGYSGNTIYFGEGSWLTVV.

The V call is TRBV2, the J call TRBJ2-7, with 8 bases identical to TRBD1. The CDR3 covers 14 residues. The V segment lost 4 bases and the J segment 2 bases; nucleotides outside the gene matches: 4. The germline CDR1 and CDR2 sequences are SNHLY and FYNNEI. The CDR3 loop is CASSGTGWAYEQYV. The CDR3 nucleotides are TGTGCCAGCAGTGGGACAGGGTGGGCCTACGAGCAGTACGTC.

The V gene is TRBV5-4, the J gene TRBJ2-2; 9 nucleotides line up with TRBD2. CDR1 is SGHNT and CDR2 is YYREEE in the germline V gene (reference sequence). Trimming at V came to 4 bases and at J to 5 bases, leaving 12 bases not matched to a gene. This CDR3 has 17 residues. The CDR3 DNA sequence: TGTGCCAGCAGCCCTCCGGGACTAGCTCTCGCGACCGGGGAGCTGTTTTTT. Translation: CASSPPGLALATGELFF.

In DNA form, the CDR3 reads TGTGCCAGCAGCTTAGAGGCAGGGTCTCGCGCCGAGCAGTACTTC. Encoded protein: CASSLEAGSRAEQYF. V and J are TRBV7-9 and TRBJ2-7; maybe TRBD1 (5 bases). Trimming left V 1 base short and J 6 bases short, with 16 bases between. Germline lookup yields CDR1 SEHNR and CDR2 FQNEAQ (reference sequence). The CDR3 has 15 residues.

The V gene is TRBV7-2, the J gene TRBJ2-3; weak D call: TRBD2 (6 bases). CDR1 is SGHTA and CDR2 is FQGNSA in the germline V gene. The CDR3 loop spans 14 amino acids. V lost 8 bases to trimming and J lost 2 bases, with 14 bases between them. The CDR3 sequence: CASAGSMSTDTQYF. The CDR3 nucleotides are TGTGCCAGCGCGGGGTCCATGTCCACAGATACGCAGTATTTT. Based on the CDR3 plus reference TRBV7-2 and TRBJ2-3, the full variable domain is GAGVSQSPSNKVTEKGKDVELRCDPISGHTALYWYRQSLGQGLEFLIYFQGNSAPDKSGLPSDRFSAERTGGSVSTLTIQRTQQEDSAVYLCASAGSMSTDTQYFGPGTRLTVL.

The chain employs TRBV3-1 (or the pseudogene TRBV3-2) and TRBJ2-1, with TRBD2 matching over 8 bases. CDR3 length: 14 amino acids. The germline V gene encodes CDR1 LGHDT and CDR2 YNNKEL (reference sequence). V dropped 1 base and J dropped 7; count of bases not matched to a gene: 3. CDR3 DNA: TGTGCCAGCAGCCAAGCCGGGACTAGGAATGAGCAGTTCTTC. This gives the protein CASSQAGTRNEQFF.

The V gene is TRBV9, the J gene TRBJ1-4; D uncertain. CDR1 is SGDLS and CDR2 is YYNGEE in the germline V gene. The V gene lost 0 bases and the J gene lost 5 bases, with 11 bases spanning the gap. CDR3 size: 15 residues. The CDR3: CASSVAGIKNEKLFF. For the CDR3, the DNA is TGTGCCAGCAGCGTAGCAGGAATAAAGAATGAAAAACTGTTTTTT.

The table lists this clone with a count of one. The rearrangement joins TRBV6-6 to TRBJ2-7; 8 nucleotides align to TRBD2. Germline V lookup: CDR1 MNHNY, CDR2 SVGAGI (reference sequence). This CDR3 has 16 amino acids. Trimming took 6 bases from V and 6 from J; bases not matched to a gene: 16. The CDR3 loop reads CASSSDLGLARGEQYF. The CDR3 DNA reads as TGTGCCAGCAGCTCAGACCTCGGACTAGCCCGGGGCGAGCAGTACTTC.

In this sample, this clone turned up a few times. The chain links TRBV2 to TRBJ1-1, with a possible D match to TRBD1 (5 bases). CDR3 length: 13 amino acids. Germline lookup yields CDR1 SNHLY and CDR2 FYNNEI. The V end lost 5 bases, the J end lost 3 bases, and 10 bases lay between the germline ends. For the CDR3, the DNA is TGTGCCAGCAGTAGCTCCAGGGACACTGAAGCTTTCTTT. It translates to CASSSSRDTEAFF.

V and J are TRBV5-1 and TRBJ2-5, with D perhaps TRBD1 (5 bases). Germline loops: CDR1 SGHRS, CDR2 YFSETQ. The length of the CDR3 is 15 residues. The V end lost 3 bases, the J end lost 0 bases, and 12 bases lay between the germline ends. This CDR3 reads CASSSDPGNQETQYF. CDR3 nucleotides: TGCGCCAGCAGCTCGGATCCAGGGAACCAAGAGACCCAGTACTTC.

CDR3 sequence: CAISPATGVEQYF. The CDR3 coding sequence is TGTGCCATCAGTCCGGCTACAGGGGTCGAGCAGTACTTC. J is TRBJ2-7 and V is TRBV10-3, with 7 bases fitting TRBD1. The CDR3 is 13 residues long. Per the germline V gene, CDR1 is ENHRY and CDR2 is SYGVKD. Trimming took 5 bases from V and 6 from J; bases not matched to a gene: 7.

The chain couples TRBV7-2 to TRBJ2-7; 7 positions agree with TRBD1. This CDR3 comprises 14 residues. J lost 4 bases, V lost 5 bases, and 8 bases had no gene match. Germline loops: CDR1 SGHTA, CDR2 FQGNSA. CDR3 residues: CASSPRDRVYEQYF. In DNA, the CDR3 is TGTGCCAGCAGCCCCCGCGACAGGGTTTACGAGCAGTACTTC.

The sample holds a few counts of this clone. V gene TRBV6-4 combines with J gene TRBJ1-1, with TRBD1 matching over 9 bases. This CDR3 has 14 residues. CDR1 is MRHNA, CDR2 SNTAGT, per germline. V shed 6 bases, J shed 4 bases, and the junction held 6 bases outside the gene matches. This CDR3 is CASSPGQGVTEAFF. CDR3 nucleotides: TGTGCCAGCAGCCCGGGACAGGGAGTCACTGAAGCTTTCTTT.

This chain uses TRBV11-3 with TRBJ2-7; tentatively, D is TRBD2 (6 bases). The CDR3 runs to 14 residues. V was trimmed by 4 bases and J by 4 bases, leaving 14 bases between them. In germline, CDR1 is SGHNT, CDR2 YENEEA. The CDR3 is CASSYPAGRYEQYV. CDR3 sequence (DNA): TGTGCCAGCAGCTACCCCGCCGGGAGATACGAGCAGTACGTC.

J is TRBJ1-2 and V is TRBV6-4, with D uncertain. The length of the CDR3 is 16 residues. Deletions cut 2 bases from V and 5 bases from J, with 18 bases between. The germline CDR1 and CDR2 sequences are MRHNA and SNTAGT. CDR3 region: CASSDEVEGESYGYTF. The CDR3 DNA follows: TGTGCCAGCAGTGACGAGGTTGAGGGTGAATCGTATGGCTACACCTTC.

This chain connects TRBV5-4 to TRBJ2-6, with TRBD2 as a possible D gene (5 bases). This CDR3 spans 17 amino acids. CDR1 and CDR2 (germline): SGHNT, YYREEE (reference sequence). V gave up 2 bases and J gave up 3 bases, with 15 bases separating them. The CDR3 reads CASSFPTAGGGANVLTF. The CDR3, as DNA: TGTGCCAGCAGCTTCCCCACCGCTGGAGGTGGGGCCAACGTCCTGACTTTC. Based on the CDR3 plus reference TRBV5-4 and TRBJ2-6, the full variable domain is ETGVTQSPTHLIKTRGQQVTLRCSSQSGHNTVSWYQQALGQGPQFIFQYYREEENGRGNFPPRFSGLQFPNYSSELNVNALELDDSALYLCASSFPTAGGGANVLTFGAGSRLTVL.

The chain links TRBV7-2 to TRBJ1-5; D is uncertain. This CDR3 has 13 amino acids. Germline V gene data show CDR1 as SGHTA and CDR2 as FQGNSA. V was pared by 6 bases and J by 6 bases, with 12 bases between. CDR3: CASSPTRGQPQHF. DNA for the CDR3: TGTGCCAGCAGTCCCACCCGGGGTCAGCCCCAGCATTTT. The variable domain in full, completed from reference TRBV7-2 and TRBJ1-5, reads GAGVSQSPSNKVTEKGKDVELRCDPISGHTALYWYRQSLGQGLEFLIYFQGNSAPDKSGLPSDRFSAERTGGSVSTLTIQRTQQEDSAVYLCASSPTRGQPQHFGDGTRLSIL.

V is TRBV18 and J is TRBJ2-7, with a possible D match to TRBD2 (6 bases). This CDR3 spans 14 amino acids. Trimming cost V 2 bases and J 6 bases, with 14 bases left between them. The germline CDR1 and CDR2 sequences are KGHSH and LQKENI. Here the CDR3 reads CASSPDGGYREQYV. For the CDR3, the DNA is TGTGCCAGCTCACCAGACGGAGGGTACCGCGAGCAGTACGTC.

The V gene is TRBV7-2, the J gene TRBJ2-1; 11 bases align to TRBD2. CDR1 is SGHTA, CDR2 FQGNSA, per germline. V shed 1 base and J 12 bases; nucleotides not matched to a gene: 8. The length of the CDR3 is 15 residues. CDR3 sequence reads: CASSLVGLAAPAQFF. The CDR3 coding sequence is TGTGCCAGCAGCTTAGTGGGACTAGCGGCCCCGGCGCAGTTCTTC.